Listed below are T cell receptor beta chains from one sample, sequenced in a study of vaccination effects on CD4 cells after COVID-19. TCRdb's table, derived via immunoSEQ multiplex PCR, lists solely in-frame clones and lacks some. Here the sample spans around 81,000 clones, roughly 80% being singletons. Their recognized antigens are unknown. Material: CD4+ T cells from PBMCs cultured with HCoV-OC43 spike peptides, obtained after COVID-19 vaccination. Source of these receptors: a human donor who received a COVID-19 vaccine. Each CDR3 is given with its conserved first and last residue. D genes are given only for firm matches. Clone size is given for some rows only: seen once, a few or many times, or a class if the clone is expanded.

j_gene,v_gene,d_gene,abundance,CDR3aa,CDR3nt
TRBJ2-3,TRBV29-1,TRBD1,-,CSTQGGQGAPDTQYF,TGCAGCACACAAGGGGGACAGGGGGCCCCAGATACGCAGTATTTT
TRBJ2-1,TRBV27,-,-,CASSFGYRAPPHEQFF,TGTGCCAGCAGTTTCGGATACAGGGCCCCCCCCCATGAGCAGTTCTTC
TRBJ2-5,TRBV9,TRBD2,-,CASSILAGGETQYF,TGTGCCAGCAGCATACTAGCGGGGGGGGAGACCCAGTACTTC
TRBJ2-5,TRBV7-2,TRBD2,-,CASSTRTSGVQETQYF,TGTGCCAGCAGCACAAGGACTAGCGGGGTCCAAGAGACCCAGTACTTC
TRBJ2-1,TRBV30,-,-,CAWSREGNNEQFF,TGTGCCTGGAGTAGAGAGGGGAACAATGAGCAGTTCTTC
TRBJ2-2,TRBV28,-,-,CASSLSGRSTGELFF,TGTGCCAGCAGTTTATCGGGGAGGAGCACCGGGGAGCTGTTTTTT
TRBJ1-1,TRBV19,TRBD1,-,CASSSSGTVNTEAFF,TGTGCCAGTAGTTCATCCGGGACAGTGAACACTGAAGCTTTCTTT
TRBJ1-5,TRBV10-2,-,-,CASKPGFSNQPQHF,TGCGCCAGCAAACCAGGGTTTAGCAATCAGCCCCAGCATTTT
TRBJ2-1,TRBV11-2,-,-,CASSLPYQGAIYNEQFF,TGTGCCAGCAGCCTACCCTACCAGGGAGCGATCTACAATGAGCAGTTCTTC
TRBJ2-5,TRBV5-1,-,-,CASREQGTQYF,TGCGCCAGCAGGGAACAGGGGACCCAGTACTTC
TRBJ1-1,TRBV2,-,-,CASRRLSGTGEAFF,TGTGCCAGCAGGAGGTTGTCAGGGACGGGTGAAGCTTTCTTT
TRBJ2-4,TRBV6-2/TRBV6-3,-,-,CASSSAESAKNIQYF,TGTGCCAGCAGTTCAGCAGAGTCGGCCAAAAACATTCAGTACTTC
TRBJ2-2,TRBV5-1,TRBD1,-,CASSLGQGTGELFF,TGCGCCAGCAGCTTGGGACAGGGCACCGGGGAGCTGTTTTTT
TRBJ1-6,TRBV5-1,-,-,CASSAGTAVNSPLHF,TGCGCCAGCAGCGCAGGGACCGCTGTGAATTCACCCCTCCACTTT
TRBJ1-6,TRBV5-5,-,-,CASSLGQTTPNSPLHF,TGTGCCAGCAGCTTGGGACAGACGACGCCGAATTCACCCCTCCACTTT
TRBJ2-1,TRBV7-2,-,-,CASSLAINNEQFF,TGTGCCAGCAGCTTGGCCATCAACAATGAGCAGTTCTTC
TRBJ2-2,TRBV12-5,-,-,CASGLGQENTGELFF,TGTGCTAGTGGTTTGGGACAGGAGAACACCGGGGAGCTGTTTTTT
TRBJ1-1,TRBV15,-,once,CATSANPGRRNTEAFF,TGTGCCACCAGCGCAAATCCGGGACGTAGGAACACTGAAGCTTTCTTT
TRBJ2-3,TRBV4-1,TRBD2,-,CASSQGLADTQYF,TGCGCCAGCAGCCAGGGACTAGCAGATACGCAGTATTTT
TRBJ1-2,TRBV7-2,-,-,CASSLVNDGNYGYTF,TGTGCCAGCAGCTTAGTGAATGACGGAAACTATGGCTACACCTTC